This record concerns one T cell receptor beta chain sequence. Assay used: immunoSEQ multiplex PCR; TCRdb lists only in-frame clones, some missing. The sample has 88,000 or so clones, approximately 91% seen once. Unmatched junction bases numbered 5, after V lost 6 bases and J lost 2 bases. CDR1 and CDR2 from the germline V gene are MNHEY and SVGAGI. The CDR3 runs 15 residues. This specimen belongs to a study of T cells in tuberculosis. Cells were sorted from thawed PBMC rested overnight and stained with GMM-loaded CD1B tetramer, viability dye and anti-CD3. The CD1B tetramers carried C32 glucose monomycolate purified from Rhodococcus equi. From each donor, about 100,000 tetramer-negative cells were sorted.

V usage is TRBV6-5 and J usage is TRBJ1-3, with 9 bases fitting TRBD1. The specimen was CD1b-GMM tetramer-negative cells sorted from PBMCs. The TCR sequence derives from an adult woman with latent tuberculosis. The CDR3 protein is CASSLGTGTGNTIYF. The CDR3 DNA sequence: TGTGCCAGCAGCCTCGGGACAGGGACTGGAAACACCATATATTTT.